The rows below give T cell receptor beta chains drawn from one sample of a study of shared clonotypes between healthy human individuals. Assay used: immunoSEQ multiplex PCR; TCRdb lists only in-frame clones, some missing. The sample shows about 2 million clones, just under 95% of them seen only once. Specimen: naive CD8+ T cells sorted from blood. The receptors were sampled from a young man in good health. The CDR3 runs from the conserved cysteine through the conserved F or W. The D gene is left open where the match is weak. The size entry is marked missing in some rows and otherwise reads once, few, many or a size class.

J gene	D gene	V gene	clone size	CDR3 DNA	CDR3 protein
TRBJ1-3	.	TRBV4-1	.	TGCGCCAGCAGCCAAGATGCAAGCTCTGGAAACACCATATATTTT	CASSQDASSGNTIYF
TRBJ2-1	.	TRBV9	.	TGTGCCAGCAGCGTAGTTTTAGGCAATGAGCAGTTCTTC	CASSVVLGNEQFF
TRBJ2-7	TRBD1	TRBV27	.	TGTGCCAGCAGTTGGACAGGGGGAACCTACGAGCAGTACTTC	CASSWTGGTYEQYF
TRBJ2-1	.	TRBV5-6	.	TGTGCCAGTGACAGCTACAATGAGCAGTTCTTC	CASDSYNEQFF
TRBJ2-7	TRBD1	TRBV7-9	.	TGTGCCAGCAGCTATGGGACAGGCGCCTACGAGCAGTACTTC	CASSYGTGAYEQYF
TRBJ2-3	.	TRBV11-3	.	TGTGCCAGCAGCCCCCGCGGCACAGATACGCAGTATTTT	CASSPRGTDTQYF
TRBJ1-4	.	TRBV11-2	.	TGTGCCAGCAGCTTAGAGCCAGGGGATGAAAAACTGTTTTTT	CASSLEPGDEKLFF
TRBJ1-5	.	TRBV30	.	TGTGCCTGGAGTATCCTGGGTAGCGGGGTACAGCATTTT	CAWSILGSGVQHF
TRBJ1-1	TRBD1	TRBV7-9	.	TGTGCCAGCAGCTTACTAGGACAGGGGATGAACACTGAAGCTTTCTTT	CASSLLGQGMNTEAFF
TRBJ2-1	TRBD2	TRBV5-4	.	TGTGCCAGCAGCTTCTATACCGGGGGGGTAGCGGGTCATGAGCAGTTCTTC	CASSFYTGGVAGHEQFF
TRBJ2-7	.	TRBV11-2	.	TGTGCCAGCAGCTCGCTTACCTACGAGCAGTACTTC	CASSSLTYEQYF
TRBJ1-2	TRBD1	TRBV28	.	TGTGCCAGCAGTTTGACAGGGGCGCCGCTTGGCTACACCTTC	CASSLTGAPLGYTF
TRBJ1-6	.	TRBV19	few	TGTGCCAGTAGTATAGGAACAGGGACGAATTCACCCCTCCACTTT	CASSIGTGTNSPLHF
TRBJ1-2	TRBD1	TRBV7-2	.	TGTGCCAGCAGCTTCACTCCAGGGGGGATAGACTATGGCTACACCTTC	CASSFTPGGIDYGYTF
TRBJ2-3	.	TRBV7-9	.	TGTGCCAGCAGCAGGGACGTCACAGATACGCAGTATTTT	CASSRDVTDTQYF
TRBJ1-1	TRBD1	TRBV7-9	.	TGTGCCAGCAGCCCCACAGGGGCCACTGAAGCTTTCTTT	CASSPTGATEAFF
TRBJ2-7	.	TRBV4-1	.	TGCGCCAGCAGCCAAGAACGAGGGGTGGGGGACTACGAGCAGTACTTC	CASSQERGVGDYEQYF
TRBJ2-1	TRBD2	TRBV10-1	.	TGCGCCAGCAGTGAGGTTAGCGGGGAGATCTCCTACAATGAGCAGTTCTTC	CASSEVSGEISYNEQFF
TRBJ1-2	TRBD1	TRBV30	.	TGTGCCTGGAGTGTACTGGCAGGGGGCTATGGCTACACCTTC	CAWSVLAGGYGYTF
TRBJ2-1	TRBD2	TRBV4-1	.	TGCGCCAGCAGCCAAGCGGGGGGCTCCTACAATGAGCAGTTCTTC	CASSQAGGSYNEQFF
TRBJ1-1	.	TRBV10-2	.	TGCGCCAGCAGTGGATACGGGGGGGGCACTGAAGCTTTCTTT	CASSGYGGGTEAFF
TRBJ1-5	TRBD1	TRBV7-6	.	TGTGCCAGCAGCCAAACAATACCTGGGACAGGGGGCGGTCAGCCCCAGCATTTT	CASSQTIPGTGGGQPQHF
TRBJ2-3	TRBD1	TRBV7-9	.	TGTGCCAGCAGCTTCGGACAGGGCGGAACAGATACGCAGTATTTT	CASSFGQGGTDTQYF
TRBJ1-1	.	TRBV28	.	TGTGCCAGCAGCCTACTCCCTGGGACTGAAGCTTTCTTT	CASSLLPGTEAFF
TRBJ2-3	TRBD2	TRBV11-2	.	TGTGCCAGCAGCGCTTTTAGCGGGGGAAGCACAGATACGCAGTATTTT	CASSAFSGGSTDTQYF
TRBJ2-7	.	TRBV27	.	TGTGCCAGCAGTCTCCTAGGGGGAGGGGGCTTCGACGAGCAGTACTTC	CASSLLGGGGFDEQYF
TRBJ2-7	.	TRBV11-2	.	TGTGCCAGCAGCTTAACCAGCTCCTACGAGCAGTACTTC	CASSLTSSYEQYF
TRBJ1-1	TRBD1	TRBV29-1	.	TGCAGCGTTGAAGCACAGGGGATTTTAACTGAAGCTTTCTTT	CSVEAQGILTEAFF
TRBJ2-7	.	TRBV30	once	TGTGCCTGGAGTGCAGGGCCCGGGAGCTCCTACGAGCAGTACTTC	CAWSAGPGSSYEQYF
TRBJ2-7	TRBD2	TRBV4-2	.	TGTGCCAGCAGCCAAGAGAACAGCGGGAGCTACGAGCAGTACTTC	CASSQENSGSYEQYF
TRBJ2-1	TRBD2	TRBV7-9	.	TGTGCCAGCAGCTTAGTGCCTAGCGGGGAAGGCAAGTTCTTC	CASSLVPSGEGKFF
TRBJ2-6	.	TRBV25-1	.	TGTGCCAGCAGTGTGACAGAGAGCTCTGGGGCCAACGTCCTGACTTTC	CASSVTESSGANVLTF
TRBJ2-5	.	TRBV5-8	.	TGTGCCAGGACAGATCCCCAAGAGACCCAGTACTTC	CARTDPQETQYF
TRBJ1-1	.	TRBV9	.	TGTGCCAGCAGCGAGACGGAGAATGAAGCTTTCTTT	CASSETENEAFF
TRBJ2-1	.	TRBV19	.	TGTGCCAGTAGTATGACAACTGAGCAGTTCTTC	CASSMTTEQFF
TRBJ2-7	TRBD2	TRBV4-3	.	TGCGCCAGCAGCCAAGACCAGCAACTAGCGAACGAGCAGTACTTC	CASSQDQQLANEQYF
TRBJ1-3	.	TRBV4-3	.	TGCGCCAGCAGCCAAGATCTGGCGGGCTCTGGAAACACCATATATTTT	CASSQDLAGSGNTIYF
TRBJ2-1	.	TRBV29-1	.	TGCAGCGTTGAGGAAGAGGGTTACAATGAGCAGTTCTTC	CSVEEEGYNEQFF
TRBJ2-7	.	TRBV4-3	once	TGCGCCAGCAGCCAAGCAGCGGCGGACTCCTACGAGCAGTACTTC	CASSQAAADSYEQYF
TRBJ1-4	.	TRBV29-1	.	TGCAGCGTTGGGGCAGGGCCGGTCCTGTTTTTT	CSVGAGPVLFF
TRBJ1-1	.	TRBV7-9	.	TGTGCCAGCAGAGAAGGCGCAGGGGAGGCTTTCTTT	CASREGAGEAFF
TRBJ1-2	TRBD1	TRBV5-4	.	TGTGCCAGCAGCCGCGGGACAGCCGACTATGGCTACACCTTC	CASSRGTADYGYTF
TRBJ2-2	.	TRBV15	.	TGTGCCACCGCCAGCACCGGGGAGCTGTTTTTT	CATASTGELFF
TRBJ1-4	.	TRBV28	.	TGTGCCAGCAGTTTTGGGGAAAAACTGTTTTTT	CASSFGEKLFF
TRBJ2-1	.	TRBV30	.	TGTGCCTGGAGTGGGGTGGTATTTGAATACAATGAGCAGTTCTTC	CAWSGVVFEYNEQFF
TRBJ2-1	.	TRBV7-7	.	TGTGCTAGCAGCTTAGCTGGGGACTACAATGAGCAGTTCTTC	CASSLAGDYNEQFF
TRBJ2-7	TRBD2	TRBV19	.	TGTGCCAGTAGTATCCTAGCGGGAGACTACGAGCAGTACTTC	CASSILAGDYEQYF
TRBJ2-7	TRBD1	TRBV4-3	.	TGCGCCAGCAGCCAAAGTTGGGCAGGGGGCTCTTACGAGCAGTACTTC	CASSQSWAGGSYEQYF
TRBJ2-5	TRBD2	TRBV27	.	TGTGCCAGCAGTCCTCTAGCGGGGGGGCCGAGAGAGACCCAGTACTTC	CASSPLAGGPRETQYF
TRBJ1-6	.	TRBV10-2	few	TGCGCCAGCAGTGACCCATTTACACCCCTCCACTTT	CASSDPFTPLHF
TRBJ2-2	.	TRBV12-5	.	TGTGCTAGTGGTTTGGGGGACGGATCGAACACCGGGGAGCTGTTTTTT	CASGLGDGSNTGELFF
TRBJ2-5	TRBD2	TRBV9	.	TGTGCCAGCAGCGTAGCCGATAGCGGGGGAGAGACCCAGTACTTC	CASSVADSGGETQYF
TRBJ2-5	.	TRBV5-8	.	TGTGCCAGCAGCGCCGCGCCTGGGGGTTATGAGGGAGAGACCCAGTACTTC	CASSAAPGGYEGETQYF
TRBJ2-4	.	TRBV2	.	TGTGCCAGCAGTGATCCACTAGCCAAAAACATTCAGTACTTC	CASSDPLAKNIQYF
TRBJ2-7	.	TRBV13	.	TGTGCCAGCACCCTACGCCTGGCTTACGAGCAGTACTTC	CASTLRLAYEQYF
TRBJ1-5	.	TRBV12-5	.	TGTGCTAGTGGTTTGACGTCGGATAGCAATCAGCCCCAGCATTTT	CASGLTSDSNQPQHF
TRBJ1-1	.	TRBV10-3	.	TGTGCCATCGACACAGGGAAGAACACTGAAGCTTTCTTT	CAIDTGKNTEAFF
TRBJ2-1	.	TRBV2	.	TGTGCCAGCAGTTCCGGGACAAGCTCCTACAATGAGCAGTTCTTC	CASSSGTSSYNEQFF
TRBJ2-2	.	TRBV6-5	.	TGTGCCAGCAGAAGCGGCACCACCGGGGAGCTGTTTTTT	CASRSGTTGELFF